The 31 T cell receptor beta chains given below trace back to one sample, sequenced in a study of blood T cell repertoires in COVID-19. Only in-frame clones appear in the TCRdb table, and some are missing; sequencing was by immunoSEQ multiplex PCR. The data contain 200,000 or so clones, approximately 80% of them singletons. The specimen sequenced was peripheral blood. The source is an older woman who had recovered from COVID-19.

This sequence joins TRBV2 and TRBJ1-1; possibly TRBD1 for D (5 bases). Trimming left V 6 bases short and J 1 base short, with 9 bases between. The V gene's germline CDR1 is SNHLY and CDR2 FYNNEI. The CDR3 runs 13 residues. CDR3 DNA sequence: TGTGCCAGCAGCACCGGACAGAACACTGAAGCTTTCTTT. Protein product: CASSTGQNTEAFF.

This chain uses TRBV9 with TRBJ1-1, with 8 bases that match TRBD1. This CDR3 comprises 16 residues. The ends lost 3 bases at V and 1 base at J; junction bases unmatched: 8. CDR1 is SGDLS and CDR2 is YYNGEE in the germline V gene. The CDR3 is CASSAQDRARNTEAFF. The CDR3 DNA reads TGTGCCAGCAGCGCCCAGGACAGGGCACGGAACACTGAAGCTTTCTTT.

This clone showed up just a few times. V and J are TRBV30 and TRBJ1-6; the D is unclear. The V gene's germline CDR1 is GTSNPN and CDR2 SVGIG (reference sequence). The CDR3 has 13 residues. The V gene lost 3 bases and the J gene lost 9 bases, with 12 bases spanning the gap. The CDR3 bases are TGTGCCTGGAGGGTTGGGAGGGTTTCACCCCTCCACTTT. Translated, it gives CAWRVGRVSPLHF.

The chain recombines TRBV7-3 with TRBJ2-3, with D possibly TRBD2 on 6 matching bases. V dropped 6 bases and J dropped 4 bases, with 11 bases sitting between them. The length of the CDR3 is 13 residues. The germline gives CDR1 SGHTA, CDR2 FQGTGA. The CDR3, as DNA: TGTGCCAGCAGTGAGCGGGTTTCAGATACGCAGTATTTT. The encoded protein is CASSERVSDTQYF.

The gene calls are TRBV4-3 and TRBJ2-6; D is ambiguous. V lost 8 bases and J 0 bases, leaving 8 bases between the germline ends. The CDR3 extends over 14 amino acids. In germline, CDR1 is LGHNA, CDR2 YSLEER. The CDR3 bases are TGCGCCAGCGCCCCTAGCTCTGGGGCCAACGTCCTGACTTTC. Amino acid sequence: CASAPSSGANVLTF.

This chain links TRBV6-7 with TRBJ2-1, with D perhaps matching TRBD2 (6 bases). TRBV6-7 is an ORF; its function is uncertain. V lost 5 bases, J lost 4 bases, and 15 bases lay in between. This CDR3 has 15 amino acids. The CDR3 DNA is TGTGCCAGCAGTCTCCTGCGGGGCTTGTACAATGAGCAGTTCTTC. Protein product: CASSLLRGLYNEQFF.

This chain uses TRBV5-4 with TRBJ1-1; D gene ambiguous. Germline CDR1 reads SGHNT; CDR2 reads YYREEE (reference sequence). The CDR3 covers 13 residues. Between the trimmed V and J ends, which lost 10 bases and 4 bases, there was a span of 17 bases. The CDR3 DNA follows: TGTGCCTCACGAGGTGGGAGGGCCACTGAAGCTTTCTTT. Translation gives CASRGGRATEAFF. Filled out from reference TRBV5-4 and TRBJ1-1, the complete variable domain reads ETGVTQSPTHLIKTRGQQVTLRCSSQSGHNTVSWYQQALGQGPQFIFQYYREEENGRGNFPPRFSGLQFPNYSSELNVNALELDDSALYLCASRGGRATEAFFGQGTRLTVV.

The chain has TRBV2 and TRBJ1-2, with TRBD1 matching over 8 bases. The CDR3 sequence is 14 residues long. The germline V gene encodes CDR1 SNHLY and CDR2 FYNNEI. Trimming cost V 2 bases and J 8 bases; bases outside gene matches: 7. The chain's CDR3 is CASSEQGQGGGYTF. In DNA, the CDR3 is TGTGCCAGCAGTGAACAAGGACAGGGCGGAGGCTACACCTTC.

V gene TRBV6-2 or TRBV6-3 combines with J gene TRBJ2-3; 7 bases are a match to TRBD2. The V gene's germline CDR1 is MNHEY and CDR2 SVGEGT. The CDR3 is 17 residues long. Losses at the gene ends were 0 bases for V and 0 bases for J; bases not matched to a gene: 6. The CDR3 is CASSYSRGGASTDTQYF. CDR3 nucleotides: TGTGCCAGCAGTTACTCCCGCGGGGGTGCTAGCACAGATACGCAGTATTTT.

The DNA of the CDR3 is TGTGCCAGCACGCAATTATCGGGGGTGGAGACCCAGTACTTC. Its translation is CASTQLSGVETQYF. This sequence joins TRBV2 and TRBJ2-5, with D tentatively TRBD2 (6 bases). Germline CDR1 reads SNHLY; CDR2 reads FYNNEI. The CDR3 has 14 residues. The V end was cut by 7 bases, the J end by 5 bases, with 17 bases between.

This sequence joins TRBV6-5 and TRBJ1-1; 8 nucleotides match TRBD1. The CDR3 has 13 residues. In germline, CDR1 is MNHEY, CDR2 SVGAGI. V shed 6 bases, J shed 4 bases, and the junction held 4 bases outside the gene matches. The CDR3 loop reads CASSRQGITEAFF. Here the CDR3 DNA reads TGTGCCAGCAGCAGACAGGGGATCACTGAAGCTTTCTTT.

This clone was detected only a few times. The rearrangement links TRBV7-3 to TRBJ2-3; D is possibly TRBD1 (6 bases). In germline, CDR1 is SGHTA, CDR2 FQGTGA. The CDR3 extends over 15 amino acids. Deletions cut 6 bases from V and 3 bases from J, with 16 bases between. CDR3 sequence: CASRVDPRGTDTQYF. DNA for the CDR3: TGTGCCAGCAGGGTTGATCCAAGGGGGACAGATACGCAGTATTTT.

The V gene is TRBV5-6, the J gene TRBJ1-2; 10 nucleotides align to TRBD1. The germline gives CDR1 SGHDT, CDR2 YYEEEE. Trimming removed 4 bases from V and 8 bases from J; junction bases left unmatched: 5. The CDR3 is 13 residues long. CDR3 sequence reads: CASSGTGVNGYTF. For the CDR3, the DNA is TGTGCCAGCAGCGGGACAGGGGTTAACGGCTACACCTTC. Variable domain in full (rest from reference TRBV5-6 and TRBJ1-2): DAGVTQSPTHLIKTRGQQVTLRCSPKSGHDTVSWYQQALGQGPQFIFQYYEEEERQRGNFPDRFSGHQFPNYSSELNVNALLLGDSALYLCASSGTGVNGYTFGSGTRLTVV.

The chain links TRBV5-3 to TRBJ1-1; TRBD1 aligns across 8 bases. TRBV5-3 is known as an ORF, though its function is uncertain. This CDR3 is built from 15 residues. Trimming cost V 0 bases and J 4 bases; bases outside gene matches: 5. The CDR3 sequence: CARSLEQGEPTEAFF. The CDR3, as DNA: TGTGCCAGAAGCTTGGAACAGGGGGAACCCACTGAAGCTTTCTTT.

This clone has more than one count but fewer than ten. V and J are TRBV28 and TRBJ2-1, with a tentative D call TRBD1 (5 bases). Germline CDR1 and CDR2: MDHEN and SYDVKM. The CDR3 extends over 16 amino acids. Trimming took 5 bases from V and 6 from J, leaving 20 bases between them. CDR3 in DNA: TGTGCCAGCAGTCCCTCCTTGCAGGGTCCTGGCAATGAGCAGTTCTTC. Translated: CASSPSLQGPGNEQFF.

The chain has TRBV4-1 and TRBJ2-6; D call uncertain. The CDR3 length is 16 residues. Trimming took 2 bases from V and 2 from J, leaving 10 bases between them. Germline CDR1 reads MGHRA; CDR2 reads YSYEKL. CDR3 region: CASSQFGDPGANVLTF. DNA of the CDR3: TGCGCCAGCAGCCAATTCGGAGACCCTGGGGCCAACGTCCTGACTTTC.

This chain connects TRBV28 to TRBJ2-1; a weak D match, TRBD1 (5 bases). V lost 3 bases, J lost 4 bases, and 19 bases lay in between. The CDR3 loop spans 17 amino acids. The germline V gene has CDR1 MDHEN and CDR2 SYDVKM. The CDR3 region has the DNA TGTGCCAGCAGTTTGGGTCGGTGGGGCCAATCTTACAATGAGCAGTTCTTC. It specifies CASSLGRWGQSYNEQFF. Complete variable domain (other parts from reference TRBV28 and TRBJ2-1): DVKVTQSSRYLVKRTGEKVFLECVQDMDHENMFWYRQDPGLGLRLIYFSYDVKMKEKGDIPEGYSVSREKKERFSLILESASTNQTSMYLCASSLGRWGQSYNEQFFGPGTRLTVL.

This rearrangement joins TRBV3-1 (or the pseudogene TRBV3-2) to TRBJ2-4, with 8 bases that match TRBD1. The CDR3 contains 16 residues. J lost 10 bases, V lost 0 bases, and 11 bases had no gene match. The germline CDR1 and CDR2 sequences are LGHDT and YNNKEL (reference sequence). DNA for the CDR3: TGTGCCAGCAGCCAAGATGCGGGGACAGGATCGATTATTCAGTACTTC. This gives the protein CASSQDAGTGSIIQYF.

V gene TRBV19 combines with J gene TRBJ1-1; a possible D gene is TRBD1 (5 bases). Per the germline V gene, CDR1 is LNHDA and CDR2 is SQIVND (reference sequence). The CDR3 consists of 15 residues. With 7 bases removed from V and 4 bases from J, the gap between germline ends came to 19 bases. CDR3: CASNGIREGGTEAFF. DNA for the CDR3: TGTGCCAGTAACGGTATCAGGGAGGGTGGCACTGAAGCTTTCTTT.

Turning to this clone: In the same sample, other DNA sequences code for this CDR3. The chain has TRBV20-1 and TRBJ1-2; tentative D call: TRBD1 (6 bases). Trimming took 6 bases from V and 4 from J, leaving 9 bases between them. Germline CDR1 is DFQATT and CDR2 is SNEGSKA (reference sequence). The CDR3 loop spans 11 amino acids. CDR3: CSAQTGYGYTF. As DNA, the CDR3 is TGCAGTGCCCAGACAGGCTATGGCTACACCTTC.

In its sample, this clone was seen once. V usage is TRBV2 and J usage is TRBJ1-4; 9 bases align to TRBD1. Unmatched junction bases numbered 10, after V lost 6 bases and J lost 8 bases. Germline loops: CDR1 SNHLY, CDR2 FYNNEI. The CDR3 loop spans 15 amino acids. CDR3 in DNA: TGTGCCAGCAGCGTCGCCGGGACAGGGAGCGAAAAACTGTTTTTT. This gives the protein CASSVAGTGSEKLFF.

The chain is built from TRBV6-4 and TRBJ2-7; maybe TRBD2 (6 bases). Germline CDR1 reads MRHNA; CDR2 reads SNTAGT. The CDR3 contains 12 residues. V gave up 6 bases and J gave up 4 bases, with 10 bases separating them. The CDR3 nucleotides read TGTGCCAGCAGGGAAGGGACTTACGAGCAGTACTTC. As protein: CASREGTYEQYF.

V gene TRBV19 combines with J gene TRBJ2-1; the D gene is possibly TRBD1 (5 bases). Germline values: CDR1 LNHDA, CDR2 SQIVND (reference sequence). V was cut by 6 bases and J by 1 base, with 13 bases left in between. The CDR3 runs 15 residues. CDR3 nucleotide sequence: TGTGCCAGTAGCCGCCGCAGGGAATCCTACAATGAGCAGTTCTTC. Protein: CASSRRRESYNEQFF.

This chain connects TRBV5-5 to TRBJ1-2, with D possibly being TRBD1 (5 bases). The germline CDR1 and CDR2 sequences are SGHKS and YYEKEE (reference sequence). CDR3 length equals 16 residues. The V gene lost 6 bases and the J gene lost 3 bases, with 21 bases spanning the gap. CDR3 amino acids: CASTGREMMGYYGYTF. The CDR3 DNA sequence: TGTGCCAGCACAGGGAGGGAAATGATGGGTTACTATGGCTACACCTTC.

This clone was counted ten times or more. V usage is TRBV5-1 and J usage is TRBJ1-4; 7 nucleotides match TRBD1. Losses at the gene ends were 1 base for V and 8 bases for J; bases not matched to a gene: 8. Germline-derived CDR1 and CDR2 are SGHRS and YFSETQ. The CDR3 contains 15 residues. DNA of the CDR3: TGCGCCAGCAGCTTGTGGGGACAGCCCGGCGAAAAACTGTTTTTT. Its translation is CASSLWGQPGEKLFF.

The gene calls are TRBV6-2 or TRBV6-3 and TRBJ2-2, with TRBD2 as a possible D gene (5 bases). This CDR3 contains 14 residues. CDR1 and CDR2 (germline): MNHEY, SVGEGT. Trimming shortened V by 6 bases and J by 1 base, and 9 bases separated the two germline ends. The chain's CDR3 is CASSLTRNTGELFF. For the CDR3, the DNA is TGTGCCAGCAGCTTAACTAGGAACACCGGGGAGCTGTTTTTT.

V usage is TRBV20-1 and J usage is TRBJ1-2, with 8 bases fitting TRBD1. The CDR3 has 11 amino acids. The J segment lost 14 bases and the V segment lost 3 bases, leaving 8 bases of the junction unmatched. Per the germline V gene, CDR1 is DFQATT and CDR2 is SNEGSKA (reference sequence). Here the CDR3 DNA reads TGCAGTGCTAGGGATCCGGACAGGGAGACCTTC. Residues: CSARDPDRETF.

This clone was detected only a few times. Other DNA variants within this sample encode the same CDR3. This sequence joins TRBV7-9 and TRBJ2-7; possibly TRBD1 for D (6 bases). The V end lost 4 bases, the J end lost 2 bases, and 9 bases lay between the germline ends. The germline gives CDR1 SEHNR, CDR2 FQNEAQ (reference sequence). CDR3 length: 13 residues. Here the CDR3 reads CASSSRGPYEQYF. CDR3 bases: TGTGCCAGCAGCTCCAGGGGCCCCTACGAGCAGTACTTC.

The chain carries TRBV7-2 and TRBJ2-1; 11 bases line up with TRBD2. Germline V gene sequence: CDR1 SGHTA, CDR2 FQGNSA. The V and J ends lost 5 bases and 5 bases, in that order; junction bases with no gene match: 8. This CDR3 has 16 amino acids. The CDR3 loop reads CASSPSLAGGNNEQFF. In DNA, the CDR3 is TGTGCCAGCAGCCCATCCCTAGCGGGGGGCAACAATGAGCAGTTCTTC.

The chain employs TRBV2 and TRBJ1-2, with TRBD1 as a possible D gene (6 bases). The CDR3 runs to 12 residues. Per germline, CDR1 SNHLY and CDR2 FYNNEI. V was pared by 3 bases and J by 8 bases, with 10 bases between. The CDR3 is CASSDRGGGYTF. The CDR3 DNA follows: TGTGCCAGCAGTGATAGGGGGGGAGGCTACACCTTC.

This clone has a handful of counts. This chain links TRBV18 with TRBJ2-3; 7 positions match TRBD1. The J segment lost 1 base and the V segment lost 2 bases, leaving 9 bases of the junction unmatched. The length of the CDR3 is 17 residues. The germline gives CDR1 KGHSH, CDR2 LQKENI. CDR3 coding DNA: TGTGCCAGCTCACCAAGGACAGGCCTCACCGGCACAGATACGCAGTATTTT. This translates into CASSPRTGLTGTDTQYF.